A single sample is the source of the 6 T cell receptor beta chains below, sequenced in a study of blood T cell repertoires in COVID-19. Produced via immunoSEQ multiplex PCR; TCRdb's table is partial and in-frame only. Here the sample spans roughly 100,000 clones, nearly 90% being singletons. Sequences were obtained from peripheral blood. These TCRs come from a man between 50 and 59 years old in a cohort sampled during active COVID-19.

Here the CDR3 reads CASSLAPSNTGELFF. The CDR3 nucleotides are TGCGCCAGCAGCTTGGCCCCTAGTAACACCGGGGAGCTGTTTTTT. V is TRBV5-1 and J is TRBJ2-2; unclear D gene. Germline CDR1 SGHRS, CDR2 YFSETQ. This CDR3 region has 15 residues. Trimming left V 0 bases short and J 2 bases short, with 8 bases between.

The rearrangement links TRBV10-3 to TRBJ1-5; TRBD1 agrees at 7 bases. There are 14 residues in the CDR3. Germline loops: CDR1 ENHRY, CDR2 SYGVKD. V lost 4 bases and J lost 5; bases outside the gene matches: 5. The CDR3 loop is CAISGGQGDQPQHF. The CDR3 nucleotides are TGTGCCATCAGTGGGGGGCAGGGGGATCAGCCCCAGCATTTT.

The V and J genes are TRBV20-1 and TRBJ2-1; no clear D gene. V dropped 6 bases and J dropped 8 bases, with 8 bases sitting between them. The germline gives CDR1 DFQATT, CDR2 SNEGSKA (reference sequence). This CDR3 has 10 residues. CDR3 sequence (DNA): TGCAGTGCCTTAGAGGATGAGCAGTTCTTC. Translating gives CSALEDEQFF.

The chain recombines TRBV11-2 with TRBJ2-1; D unresolved. The CDR3 covers 12 residues. V was pared by 1 base and J by 12 bases, with 10 bases between. In germline, CDR1 is SGHAT, CDR2 FQNNGV. In nucleotides, the CDR3 is TGTGCCAGCAGCTTAGGGGCCCTCGGGCAGTTCTTC. Its protein is CASSLGALGQFF.

The chain is built from TRBV11-2 and TRBJ2-2; no firm D call. In germline, CDR1 is SGHAT, CDR2 FQNNGV. The V end was cut by 0 bases, the J end by 4 bases, with 6 bases between. The CDR3 loop spans 14 amino acids. The CDR3 protein is CASSLDLSTGELFF. The CDR3 DNA is TGTGCCAGCAGCTTAGATCTCAGCACCGGGGAGCTGTTTTTT.

This clone was detected a few times. This rearrangement joins TRBV2 to TRBJ2-3; TRBD1 agrees at 8 bases. The germline CDR1 and CDR2 sequences are SNHLY and FYNNEI. This CDR3 region has 15 residues. V was pared by 5 bases and J by 2 bases, with 6 bases of the junction left unmatched. CDR3 loop: CASSPGGDATDTQYF. In nucleotides, the CDR3 is TGTGCCAGCAGTCCAGGGGGCGACGCCACAGATACGCAGTATTTT. Using reference TRBV2 and TRBJ2-3 for the parts outside the CDR3, the full variable domain is EPEVTQTPSHQVTQMGQEVILRCVPISNHLYFYWYRQILGQKVEFLVSFYNNEISEKSEIFDDQFSVERPDGSNFTLKIRSTKLEDSAMYFCASSPGGDATDTQYFGPGTRLTVL.